These 7 T cell receptor beta chains share one sample of origin, sequenced in a study of vaccination and CD4 T cells after COVID-19. The Oncomine TCR Beta short-read assay generated sequence data from the DNA of cultured CD4+ T cells. TCRdb used MiXCR to reprocess the PCR reads, holding one entry per CDR3 protein. In the table there are some 12,000 distinct CDR3 sequences, roughly 60% of which are singletons. These receptors have no known antigen. Treatment meaning: roughly ten-day PBMC culture with coronavirus spike peptide pools or control peptides (ViraFEST assay). Sequencing was done on a sample of CD4+ T cells from blood, cultured in vitro. The receptors were sampled from a human donor who had recovered from COVID-19.

The gene calls are TRBV5-4 and TRBJ2-1, with D perhaps TRBD1 (5 bases). CDR1 and CDR2 from the germline V gene are SGHNT and YYREEE (reference sequence). The CDR3 runs 14 residues. Trimming removed 2 bases at V and 4 bases at J, with 10 bases between. For the CDR3, the DNA is TGTGCCAGCAGCTTTAGACAGAGTTACAATGAGCAGTTCTTC. Translating gives CASSFRQSYNEQFF.

There are a few counts of this clonotype. The J gene is TRBJ1-5, the V gene TRBV19; TRBD1 might be the D (6 bases). The CDR3 contains 17 residues. V lost 7 bases, J lost 0 bases, and 19 bases lay in between. CDR1 LNHDA and CDR2 SQIVND come from the germline V gene (reference sequence). DNA of the CDR3: TGTGCCAGTAAAGGGCGCCAGGGGAACTATAGCAATCAGCCCCAGCATTTT. It is translated as CASKGRQGNYSNQPQHF. The full variable domain, its missing parts supplied by reference TRBV19 and TRBJ1-5, is DGGITQSPKYLFRKEGQNVTLSCEQNLNHDAMYWYRQDPGQGLRLIYYSQIVNDFQKGDIAEGYSVSREKKESFPLTVTSAQKNPTAFYLCASKGRQGNYSNQPQHFGDGTRLSIL.

V is TRBV19 and J is TRBJ2-5; D ambiguous. Germline CDR1 LNHDA, CDR2 SQIVND (reference sequence). The CDR3 has 14 amino acids. The V and J ends lost 2 bases and 2 bases respectively, with 9 bases between them. The CDR3: CASSIRAEQETQYF. CDR3 coding DNA: TGTGCCAGTAGTATAAGAGCCGAACAAGAGACCCAGTACTTC.

The rearrangement links TRBV7-2 to TRBJ2-3; D not certain. CDR1 is SGHTA and CDR2 is FQGNSA in the germline V gene. This CDR3 is 12 amino acids long. V gave up 3 bases and J gave up 3 bases, with 4 bases separating them. The CDR3: CASSFATDTQYF. For the CDR3, the DNA is TGTGCCAGCAGCTTTGCGACAGATACGCAGTATTTT.

CDR3 residues: CSAVAGGDTQYF. CDR3 nucleotide sequence: TGCAGTGCTGTCGCGGGAGGGGATACGCAGTATTTT. The gene calls are TRBV20-1 and TRBJ2-3, with 9 positions matching TRBD2. Unmatched junction bases numbered 3, after V lost 5 bases and J lost 6 bases. From germline, CDR1 is DFQATT and CDR2 SNEGSKA (reference sequence). The CDR3 totals 12 residues.

J is TRBJ2-2 and V is TRBV7-2, with TRBD2 matching 16 bases. Germline CDR1 is SGHTA and CDR2 is FQGNSA. Trimming took 7 bases from V and 7 from J; bases not matched to a gene: 3. CDR3 length: 15 amino acids. This CDR3 reads CASKGTSGRGGELFF. Written as DNA, the CDR3 is TGTGCCAGCAAGGGGACTAGCGGGAGGGGCGGGGAGCTGTTTTTT.

The rearrangement links TRBV19 to TRBJ2-7; TRBD1 matches at 7 bases. Germline V gene data show CDR1 as LNHDA and CDR2 as SQIVND (reference sequence). V dropped 7 bases and J dropped 0; count of bases not matched to a gene: 6. The CDR3 loop spans 14 amino acids. The CDR3 DNA follows: TGTGCCAGTAAAAAGACAGGGAGCTCCTACGAGCAGTACTTC. Translated, it gives CASKKTGSSYEQYF.